The entry below describes one T cell receptor (beta chain). The antigen is unknown. An end of the junction differs from the germline gene, which may be a read error. High-throughput TCR beta sequencing covered peripheral CD8+ and CD4+ T cells. Negative isolation yielded CD8+ and CD4+ T cells; FACS enriched TEMRA cells. This sample is part of a study of CD8 T cells in Susac syndrome. Study-level points and caveats: TCR sequencing and HLA analysis covered a relatively small number of individuals.

An amount of RNA that ranged from roughly 0.5 to 1 ug was reverse transcribed with random hexamers. Across 54 Vbeta and 13 Jbeta, immunoSEQ multiplex PCR amplified TCR beta CDR3. TCRdb reprocessed the immunoSEQ multiplex PCR reads with MiXCR, giving one entry per CDR3 protein. The sample has fewer than 250,000 distinct CDR3 sequences, roughly 92% seen once; the top ten hold roughly 0.15%. The sample was CD8+ T cells from PBMCs. This TCR was sampled from a human donor with multiple sclerosis.

The CDR3 sequence is CASSFEGAKNIQYF. The CDR3 region has the DNA TGTGCTAGCAGCTTTGAGGGAGCCAAAAACATTCAGTACTTC. V usage is TRBV7-7 and J usage is TRBJ2-4; tentatively, D is TRBD2 (5 bases). The germline V gene encodes CDR1 SSHAT and CDR2 FNYEAQ (reference sequence). This CDR3 spans 14 amino acids. Filled out from reference TRBV7-7 and TRBJ2-4, the complete variable domain reads GAGVSQSPRYKVTKRGQDVTLRCDPISSHATLYWYQQALGQGPEFLTYFNYEAQPDKSGLPSDRFSAERPEGSISTLTIQRTEQRDSAMYRCASSFEGAKNIQYFGAGTRLSVL.